The 6 T cell receptor beta chains in this list originate from one sample, sequenced in a study of tumor-infiltrating lymphocytes in primary liver carcinoma. TCR beta cDNA came from roughly 450 ng total RNA, primed with a constant-region primer. Libraries covering TCR beta were generated through three nested multiplex PCR rounds (using a slightly modified ARM-PCR). With TRBV1-TRBV30 forward primers and a C-beta reverse primer, the first two PCR rounds were run for approximately 9 cycles each. TCRdb recomputed calls from the multiplex PCR reads with MiXCR, one row per CDR3 protein. The sample contains approximately 340,000 distinct CDR3 sequences, less than 65% of which appear only once. Germline DNA was also extracted, and blood RNA was taken from unsorted whole blood. The sample consisted of peripheral blood. The receptors derive from a middle-aged man with primary liver carcinoma and hepatitis B virus infection.

The V gene is TRBV11-2, the J gene TRBJ2-2; 11 nucleotides align to TRBD2. This CDR3 comprises 15 residues. Germline V gene lookup returns CDR1 SGHAT and CDR2 FQNNGV. V dropped 3 bases and J dropped 9; count of bases not matched to a gene: 6. Here the CDR3 DNA reads TGTGCCAGCAGCTTGGTACTAGCGGGAGCCTGGGAGCTGTTTTTT. This sequence encodes CASSLVLAGAWELFF.

This clonotype was seen at least ten times. This sequence joins TRBV5-1 and TRBJ2-2, with D possibly called TRBD1 or TRBD2 (5 bases each). V lost 7 bases and J 4 bases, leaving 14 bases between the germline ends. Germline CDR1 reads SGHRS; CDR2 reads YFSETQ. This CDR3 is 14 amino acids long. The CDR3 region is CASLGEAATGELFF. The CDR3 nucleotides are TGCGCCAGCTTGGGGGAAGCGGCCACCGGGGAGCTGTTTTTT.

This clonotype was seen only a few times. The chain employs TRBV30 and TRBJ1-5; no definite D call. Trimming cost V 5 bases and J 4 bases, with 9 bases left between them. Germline loops: CDR1 GTSNPN, CDR2 SVGIG (reference sequence). CDR3 length: 12 residues. In DNA, the CDR3 is TGTGCCTGGGGGGAAAGGAATCAGCCCCAGCATTTT. Protein: CAWGERNQPQHF. The full variable domain, its missing parts supplied by reference TRBV30 and TRBJ1-5, is SQTIHQWPATLVQPVGSPLSLECTVEGTSNPNLYWYRQAAGRGLQLLFYSVGIGQISSEVPQNLSASRPQDRQFILSSKKLLLSDSGFYLCAWGERNQPQHFGDGTRLSIL.

The CDR3 here is CASSRGSRGGMSNQPQHF. CDR3 coding DNA: TGTGCCAGCAGTCGCGGGTCCAGGGGAGGTATGAGCAATCAGCCCCAGCATTTT. The chain has TRBV28 and TRBJ1-5; tentative D call: TRBD1 (6 bases). V gave up 5 bases and J gave up 1 base, with 21 bases separating them. From germline, CDR1 is MDHEN and CDR2 SYDVKM. The CDR3 contains 18 residues.

Remarks on this clonotype: A much larger clone lies a single base off, so this may be a read error. V usage is TRBV12-3 or TRBV12-4 and J usage is TRBJ2-7; 10 nucleotides line up with TRBD2. This CDR3 spans 14 amino acids. The CDR3 loop reads CASSSSGRAYELYF. The CDR3 DNA reads TGTGCCAGCAGTTCCAGCGGGAGGGCTTACGAGCTGTACTTC.

The rearrangement links TRBV12-3 or TRBV12-4 to TRBJ2-2; no reliable D call. With 2 bases removed from V and 7 bases from J, the gap between germline ends came to 8 bases. This CDR3 comprises 13 residues. The CDR3: CASSLLADGELFF. Here the CDR3 DNA reads TGTGCCAGCAGTTTATTGGCGGACGGGGAGCTGTTTTTT.